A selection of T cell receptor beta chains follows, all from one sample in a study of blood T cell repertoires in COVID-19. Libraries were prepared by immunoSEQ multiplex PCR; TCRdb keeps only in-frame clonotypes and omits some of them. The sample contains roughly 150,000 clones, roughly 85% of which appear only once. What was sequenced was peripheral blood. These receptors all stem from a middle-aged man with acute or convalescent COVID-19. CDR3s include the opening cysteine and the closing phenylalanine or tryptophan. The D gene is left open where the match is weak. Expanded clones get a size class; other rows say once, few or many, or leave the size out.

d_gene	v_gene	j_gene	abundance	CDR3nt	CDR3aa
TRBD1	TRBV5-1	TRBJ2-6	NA	TGCGCCAGCAGCTGGACAGGTACCTCTGGGGCCAACGTCCTGACTTTC	CASSWTGTSGANVLTF
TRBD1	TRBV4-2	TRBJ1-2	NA	TGTGCCAGCAGCCATGCGGGACAGGGATATGGCTACACCTTC	CASSHAGQGYGYTF
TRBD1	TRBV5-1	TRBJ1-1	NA	TGCGCCAGCAGCAGGACAGGGGGCAGGGACACTGAAGCTTTCTTT	CASSRTGGRDTEAFF
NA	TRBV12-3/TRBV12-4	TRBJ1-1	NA	TGTGCCAGCAGTTTCTCGAACACTGAAGCTTTCTTT	CASSFSNTEAFF
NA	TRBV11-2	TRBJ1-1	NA	TGTGCCAGCAGCCTCCGCCCCGAGGGCACTGAAGCTTTCTTT	CASSLRPEGTEAFF
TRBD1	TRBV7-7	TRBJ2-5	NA	TGTGCTAGCAGCTTACTCCTGGACACAGGGGGCCAAGAGACCCAGTACTTC	CASSLLLDTGGQETQYF
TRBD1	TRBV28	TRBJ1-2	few	TGTGCCAGCAGCTTATTGACCATCCGGGACAGGGGAAACTATGGCTACACCTTC	CASSLLTIRDRGNYGYTF
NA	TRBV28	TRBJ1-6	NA	TGTGCCAGCACCACCCGGGTGGCTTCCCGCTCCTATAATTCACCCCTCCACTTT	CASTTRVASRSYNSPLHF
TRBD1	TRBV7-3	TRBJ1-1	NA	TGTGCCAGCAGAGTGGACAGGGGGACGACTGAAGCTTTCTTT	CASRVDRGTTEAFF
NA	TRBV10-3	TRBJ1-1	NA	TGTGCCATCAGTCTCGAGGGAGTGGGAACTGAAGCTTTCTTT	CAISLEGVGTEAFF
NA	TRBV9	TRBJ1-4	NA	TGTGCCAGCAGTATACAGGGCGCAACTAATGAAAAACTGTTTTTT	CASSIQGATNEKLFF
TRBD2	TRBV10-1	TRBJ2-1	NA	TGCGCCAGCAGTGGACTAGCGGGAACGGTCTACAATGAGCAGTTCTTC	CASSGLAGTVYNEQFF
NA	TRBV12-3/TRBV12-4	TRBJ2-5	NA	TGTGCCAGCAGTTTTGCAGAAGAGACCCAGTACTTC	CASSFAEETQYF
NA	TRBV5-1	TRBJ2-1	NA	TGCGCCAGCAGCTTGGACCGCGCCTACAATGAGCAGTTCTTC	CASSLDRAYNEQFF
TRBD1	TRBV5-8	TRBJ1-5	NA	TGTGCCAGCAGCTTGGACAGGGGGCTACGAAATCAGCCCCAGCATTTT	CASSLDRGLRNQPQHF
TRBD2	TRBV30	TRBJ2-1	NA	TGTGCCTGGCAGGGACTAGCGAGTTCACAGTTCTTC	CAWQGLASSQFF
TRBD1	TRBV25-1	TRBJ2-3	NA	TGTGCCAGCAGTGAAAGACAGGGTAGGGATACGCAGTATTTT	CASSERQGRDTQYF
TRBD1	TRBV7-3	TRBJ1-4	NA	TGTGCCAGCAGCAAGACAGGGGATGAAAAACTGTTTTTT	CASSKTGDEKLFF
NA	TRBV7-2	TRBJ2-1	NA	TGTGCCAGCAGCTTCCAGCGCGAGAATGGACAGTTCTTC	CASSFQRENGQFF
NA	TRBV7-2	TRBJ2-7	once	TGTGCCAGCAGCGTCGGAACAGGCTACGAGCAGTACTTC	CASSVGTGYEQYF
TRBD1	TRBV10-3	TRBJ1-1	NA	TGTGCCATCACGAATTCCGGGACAGCCGACACTGAAGCTTTCTTT	CAITNSGTADTEAFF
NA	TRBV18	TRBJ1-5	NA	TGTGCCAGCTCACCGTCCCTTAGCAATCAGCCCCAGCATTTT	CASSPSLSNQPQHF
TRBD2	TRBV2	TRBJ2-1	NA	TGTGCCAGCAGTAATCCCGGGACTACCAAGCAGTTCTTC	CASSNPGTTKQFF
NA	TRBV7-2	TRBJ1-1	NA	TGTGCCAGCAGCTTAGCGTCAGGGCGCACTGAAGCTTTCTTT	CASSLASGRTEAFF
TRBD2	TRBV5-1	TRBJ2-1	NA	TGCGCCAGCAGCTTTTCCTCCGGGACTAGCCACAATGAGCAGTTCTTC	CASSFSSGTSHNEQFF
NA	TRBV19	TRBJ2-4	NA	TGTGCCAGTAGTATTGATGTGGCAGGGCTAGCCAAAAACATTCAGTACTTC	CASSIDVAGLAKNIQYF
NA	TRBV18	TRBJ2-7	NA	TGTGCCAGCTCACGATCTTCGGGGTTCTACGAGCAGTACTTC	CASSRSSGFYEQYF
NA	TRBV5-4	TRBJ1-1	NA	TGTGCCAGCAGCTCGATCCCTACAGGGAACACTGAAGCTTTCTTT	CASSSIPTGNTEAFF
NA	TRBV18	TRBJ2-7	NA	TGTGCCAGCTCAGCACAGAGCTCCTACGAGCAGTACTTC	CASSAQSSYEQYF
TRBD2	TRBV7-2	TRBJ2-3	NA	TGTGCCAGCAGCTTTTCTAGCGGGGGCACAGATACGCAGTATTTT	CASSFSSGGTDTQYF
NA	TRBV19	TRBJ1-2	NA	TGTGCCAGTAGTAAACAGGGCCTCTATGGCTACACCTTC	CASSKQGLYGYTF
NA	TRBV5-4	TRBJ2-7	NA	TGTGCCAGCAGCTTGTACGGGGGAACCTACGAGCAGTACTTC	CASSLYGGTYEQYF